What follows describes a single T cell receptor beta chain. The antigen is unknown. The record originates from a study of T cell responses to AZD1222 COVID-19 vaccine. Study observations and caveats: The breadth and depth of Spike-specific TCRs increased once two AZD1222 doses had been given. Just six AZD1222 recipients were seropositive at baseline.

Here immunoSEQ multiplex PCR was the method, and the copy in TCRdb shows in-frame clones only, minus some. The sample includes roughly 67,000 clones, roughly nine tenths of them seen just once. Second-dose timings of about 4 or about 12 weeks were pooled. V was cut by 5 bases and J by 4 bases, with 11 bases left in between. Looked up from germline, CDR1 is LNHDA and CDR2 is SQIVND (reference sequence). The CDR3 length is 13 residues. This chain connects TRBV19 to TRBJ1-2, with D perhaps TRBD1 (5 bases). The specimen comprised peripheral blood, sampled 28 days after the second AZD1222 dose. The clonotype was recovered from an adult who received the AZD1222 COVID-19 vaccine. CDR3 bases: TGTGCCAGTAGTTCTACAGGCGTCTATGGCTACACCTTC. This encodes CASSSTGVYGYTF.